These 19 T cell receptor beta chains came from one sample sequenced in a study of cytomegalovirus exposure and HLA in healthy donors. The PCR contained 60 Vbeta and 13 Jbeta primers. Assay: immunoSEQ multiplex PCR; the TCRdb copy retains only in-frame clones and omits some. This table holds fewer than 120,000 clones, around 84% found once. Sequenced sample: PBMCs. The receptors here all came from a woman aged 25 to 39 in good health and CMV-seronegative.

V gene TRBV25-1 combines with J gene TRBJ2-5, with D perhaps matching TRBD2 (7 bases). Trimming removed 6 bases at V and 1 base at J, with 12 bases between. This CDR3 spans 14 amino acids. Germline CDR1 is MGHDK and CDR2 is SYGVNS. Here the CDR3 DNA reads TGTGCCAGCAGGAGGGGGGGGCCCCAAGAGACCCAGTACTTC. Its translation: CASRRGGPQETQYF.

This clone was found once. This chain connects TRBV7-9 to TRBJ1-2, with D perhaps matching TRBD1 (5 bases). Germline-derived CDR1 and CDR2 are SEHNR and FQNEAQ (reference sequence). This CDR3 comprises 13 residues. The V end was cut by 6 bases, the J end by 6 bases, with 14 bases between. The CDR3: CASSLRLGDGYTF. DNA of the CDR3: TGTGCCAGCAGTCTCAGGTTAGGGGATGGCTACACCTTC.

The chain has TRBV19 and TRBJ1-3; 7 nucleotides agree with TRBD1. Trimming removed 5 bases from V and 4 bases from J; junction bases left unmatched: 8. The CDR3 has 15 amino acids. Germline assignment: CDR1 LNHDA and CDR2 SQIVND (reference sequence). The CDR3 sequence is CASSVARGSGNTIYF. In DNA, the CDR3 is TGTGCCAGTAGTGTCGCCAGGGGGTCAGGAAACACCATATATTTT.

About this clone itself: At one of its ends the junction is not consistent with the germline gene, which may arise from a read error. The rearrangement joins TRBV7-8 to TRBJ1-2; TRBD1 is a possible D gene (5 bases). This CDR3 comprises 14 residues. Per germline, CDR1 SGHVS and CDR2 FQNEAQ. CDR3 bases: TGTGCCGGCAGCATGGCGGGGGGTAGCTATGGCTACACCTTC. It is translated as CAGSMAGGSYGYTF.

This chain joins TRBV6-1 and TRBJ2-1, with D uncertain. CDR1 and CDR2 from the germline V gene are MNHNS and SASEGT. Trimming removed 5 bases from V and 6 bases from J, with 11 bases in between. This CDR3 region has 13 residues. The CDR3 sequence: CASSLSPSNEQFF. CDR3 DNA: TGTGCCAGCAGTTTAAGCCCTTCCAATGAGCAGTTCTTC.

This chain uses TRBV5-1 with TRBJ2-1; D possibly corresponds to TRBD1 (6 bases). The germline gives CDR1 SGHRS, CDR2 YFSETQ. Trimming removed 0 bases from V and 4 bases from J, with 11 bases in between. The CDR3 covers 15 residues. The CDR3 is CASSLETGEYNEQFF. CDR3 nucleotide sequence: TGCGCCAGCAGCTTGGAGACAGGCGAATACAATGAGCAGTTCTTC.

The chain has TRBV6-6 and TRBJ2-1; 14 positions match TRBD2. The junction had 7 bases not matched to a gene; V was cut back by 5 bases and J by 10 bases. The CDR3 runs 15 residues. Looked up from germline, CDR1 is MNHNY and CDR2 is SVGAGI (reference sequence). Written as DNA, the CDR3 is TGTGCCAGCAGTCGACTAGCGGGGGGGCTGGAGGAGCAGTTCTTC. Amino acids: CASSRLAGGLEEQFF.

The chain combines TRBV28 with TRBJ2-7; D unclear. The CDR3 loop spans 16 amino acids. Germline CDR1 reads MDHEN; CDR2 reads SYDVKM. Deletions cut 1 base from V and 0 bases from J, with 13 bases between. This CDR3 is CASSLSPDWSSYEQYF. The CDR3 DNA follows: TGTGCCAGCAGTTTATCCCCCGACTGGAGCTCCTACGAGCAGTACTTC.

This clone was observed a handful of times. This rearrangement joins TRBV30 to TRBJ1-4, with D possibly matching TRBD1 (6 bases). With 0 bases removed from V and 8 bases from J, the gap between germline ends came to 7 bases. The CDR3 is 12 residues long. Per the germline V gene, CDR1 is GTSNPN and CDR2 is SVGIG (reference sequence). The CDR3 loop is CAWSVGQEKLFF. DNA of the CDR3: TGTGCCTGGAGTGTGGGACAAGAAAAACTGTTTTTT.

Relative to its sample, this clone is medium-sized. The J gene is TRBJ1-1, the V gene TRBV5-5, with 9 positions matching TRBD1. Trimming took 3 bases from V and 5 from J; bases not matched to a gene: 5. CDR3 size: 14 residues. Germline values: CDR1 SGHKS, CDR2 YYEKEE (reference sequence). CDR3 nucleotide sequence: TGTGCCAGCAGCTCCAACAGGGGGCGAACTGAAGCTTTCTTT. Translating gives CASSSNRGRTEAFF.

The chain employs TRBV7-2 and TRBJ2-3; 8 bases agree with TRBD2. V was pared by 4 bases and J by 4 bases, with 7 bases of the junction left unmatched. From germline, CDR1 is SGHTA and CDR2 FQGNSA. The CDR3 is 15 amino acids. As DNA, the CDR3 is TGTGCCAGCAGCTACACGGGGGGGCGGTCAGATACGCAGTATTTT. Encoded protein: CASSYTGGRSDTQYF.

This chain joins TRBV25-1 and TRBJ1-1, with D tentatively TRBD1 (6 bases). Trimming removed 3 bases at V and 0 bases at J, with 11 bases between. CDR3 size: 15 residues. The germline V gene encodes CDR1 MGHDK and CDR2 SYGVNS. CDR3: CASSEKTGMNTEAFF. The CDR3, as DNA: TGTGCCAGCAGTGAGAAGACAGGTATGAACACTGAAGCTTTCTTT.

This chain uses TRBV13 with TRBJ2-7, with TRBD2 matching 11 bases. The CDR3 covers 16 residues. The V and J ends lost 5 bases and 2 bases, in that order; junction bases with no gene match: 8. The germline gives CDR1 PRHDT, CDR2 FYEKMQ (reference sequence). CDR3 loop: CASSQTGTSGTYEQYF. The DNA for the CDR3 is TGTGCCAGCAGCCAGACAGGGACTAGCGGAACCTACGAGCAGTACTTC. Based on the CDR3 plus reference TRBV13 and TRBJ2-7, the full variable domain is AAGVIQSPRHLIKEKRETATLKCYPIPRHDTVYWYQQGPGQDPQFLISFYEKMQSDKGSIPDRFSAQQFSDYHSELNMSSLELGDSALYFCASSQTGTSGTYEQYFGPGTRLTVT.

The chain employs TRBV29-1 and TRBJ1-1, with TRBD1 matching over 7 bases. The trim removed 7 bases at V and 7 bases at J, leaving 9 bases unmatched. The CDR3 spans 12 residues. The germline V gene encodes CDR1 SQVTM and CDR2 ANQGSEA. CDR3 nucleotides: TGCAGCGGCCAGGGGGTATCTGGTGAAGCTTTCTTT. It specifies CSGQGVSGEAFF.

The rearrangement joins TRBV28 to TRBJ1-2; 10 nucleotides align to TRBD1. Losses at the gene ends were 4 bases for V and 7 bases for J; bases not matched to a gene: 9. Germline assignment: CDR1 MDHEN and CDR2 SYDVKM. The CDR3 has 15 amino acids. CDR3 in amino acids: CASSSSGQGIGGYTF. In DNA, the CDR3 is TGTGCCAGCAGTTCCTCGGGACAGGGGATAGGTGGCTACACCTTC.

The CDR3 here is CASSLGTSGENIQYF. The CDR3 coding sequence is TGCGCCAGCAGCTTGGGGACTAGCGGGGAAAACATTCAGTACTTC. This chain uses TRBV5-1 with TRBJ2-4, with 12 bases aligning to TRBD2. The V gene end was trimmed by 0 bases and the J gene end by 5 bases; junction bases not matched to a gene: 0. CDR3 length: 15 amino acids. Looked up from germline, CDR1 is SGHRS and CDR2 is YFSETQ.

The CDR3 is CASSQDLTGAEAFF. The CDR3 DNA reads as TGTGCCAGCAGCCAAGACTTGACAGGGGCTGAAGCTTTCTTT. V usage is TRBV14 and J usage is TRBJ1-1; 8 bases are a match to TRBD1. The V gene's germline CDR1 is SGHDN and CDR2 FVKESK. The V segment lost 0 bases and the J segment 6 bases; nucleotides outside the gene matches: 3. The CDR3 has 14 residues.

V usage is TRBV6-5 and J usage is TRBJ2-3; D is ambiguous. Trimming removed 5 bases at V and 2 bases at J, with 11 bases between. The CDR3 is 14 residues long. Looked up from germline, CDR1 is MNHEY and CDR2 is SVGAGI. The chain's CDR3 is CASSPGPFTDTQYF. CDR3 sequence (DNA): TGTGCCAGCAGTCCTGGGCCATTCACAGATACGCAGTATTTT.

This clone was seen once. The CDR3 spells CATNPRTGAEGYTF. The CDR3 bases are TGTGCCACCAACCCCCGGACAGGGGCTGAGGGCTACACCTTC. This chain connects TRBV19 to TRBJ1-2, with 9 nucleotides matching TRBD1. The CDR3 covers 14 residues. V lost 10 bases, J lost 8 bases, and 14 bases stayed unmatched. The germline V gene has CDR1 LNHDA and CDR2 SQIVND (reference sequence).